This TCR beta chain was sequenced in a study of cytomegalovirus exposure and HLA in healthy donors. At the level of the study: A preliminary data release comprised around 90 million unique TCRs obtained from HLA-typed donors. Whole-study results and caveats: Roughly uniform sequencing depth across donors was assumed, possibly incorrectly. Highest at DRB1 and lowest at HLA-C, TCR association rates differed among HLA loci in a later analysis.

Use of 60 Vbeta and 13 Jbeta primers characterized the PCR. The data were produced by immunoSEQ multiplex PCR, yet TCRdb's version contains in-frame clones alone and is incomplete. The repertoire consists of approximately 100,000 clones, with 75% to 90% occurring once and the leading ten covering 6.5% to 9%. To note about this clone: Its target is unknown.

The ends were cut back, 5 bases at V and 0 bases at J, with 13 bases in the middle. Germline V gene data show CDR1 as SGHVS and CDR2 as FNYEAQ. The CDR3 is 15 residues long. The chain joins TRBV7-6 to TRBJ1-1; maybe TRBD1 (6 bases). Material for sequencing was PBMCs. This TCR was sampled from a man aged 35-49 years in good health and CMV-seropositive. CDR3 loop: CASSLEDSMNTEAFF. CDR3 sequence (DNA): TGTGCCAGCAGCCTAGAGGACAGCATGAACACTGAAGCTTTCTTT.